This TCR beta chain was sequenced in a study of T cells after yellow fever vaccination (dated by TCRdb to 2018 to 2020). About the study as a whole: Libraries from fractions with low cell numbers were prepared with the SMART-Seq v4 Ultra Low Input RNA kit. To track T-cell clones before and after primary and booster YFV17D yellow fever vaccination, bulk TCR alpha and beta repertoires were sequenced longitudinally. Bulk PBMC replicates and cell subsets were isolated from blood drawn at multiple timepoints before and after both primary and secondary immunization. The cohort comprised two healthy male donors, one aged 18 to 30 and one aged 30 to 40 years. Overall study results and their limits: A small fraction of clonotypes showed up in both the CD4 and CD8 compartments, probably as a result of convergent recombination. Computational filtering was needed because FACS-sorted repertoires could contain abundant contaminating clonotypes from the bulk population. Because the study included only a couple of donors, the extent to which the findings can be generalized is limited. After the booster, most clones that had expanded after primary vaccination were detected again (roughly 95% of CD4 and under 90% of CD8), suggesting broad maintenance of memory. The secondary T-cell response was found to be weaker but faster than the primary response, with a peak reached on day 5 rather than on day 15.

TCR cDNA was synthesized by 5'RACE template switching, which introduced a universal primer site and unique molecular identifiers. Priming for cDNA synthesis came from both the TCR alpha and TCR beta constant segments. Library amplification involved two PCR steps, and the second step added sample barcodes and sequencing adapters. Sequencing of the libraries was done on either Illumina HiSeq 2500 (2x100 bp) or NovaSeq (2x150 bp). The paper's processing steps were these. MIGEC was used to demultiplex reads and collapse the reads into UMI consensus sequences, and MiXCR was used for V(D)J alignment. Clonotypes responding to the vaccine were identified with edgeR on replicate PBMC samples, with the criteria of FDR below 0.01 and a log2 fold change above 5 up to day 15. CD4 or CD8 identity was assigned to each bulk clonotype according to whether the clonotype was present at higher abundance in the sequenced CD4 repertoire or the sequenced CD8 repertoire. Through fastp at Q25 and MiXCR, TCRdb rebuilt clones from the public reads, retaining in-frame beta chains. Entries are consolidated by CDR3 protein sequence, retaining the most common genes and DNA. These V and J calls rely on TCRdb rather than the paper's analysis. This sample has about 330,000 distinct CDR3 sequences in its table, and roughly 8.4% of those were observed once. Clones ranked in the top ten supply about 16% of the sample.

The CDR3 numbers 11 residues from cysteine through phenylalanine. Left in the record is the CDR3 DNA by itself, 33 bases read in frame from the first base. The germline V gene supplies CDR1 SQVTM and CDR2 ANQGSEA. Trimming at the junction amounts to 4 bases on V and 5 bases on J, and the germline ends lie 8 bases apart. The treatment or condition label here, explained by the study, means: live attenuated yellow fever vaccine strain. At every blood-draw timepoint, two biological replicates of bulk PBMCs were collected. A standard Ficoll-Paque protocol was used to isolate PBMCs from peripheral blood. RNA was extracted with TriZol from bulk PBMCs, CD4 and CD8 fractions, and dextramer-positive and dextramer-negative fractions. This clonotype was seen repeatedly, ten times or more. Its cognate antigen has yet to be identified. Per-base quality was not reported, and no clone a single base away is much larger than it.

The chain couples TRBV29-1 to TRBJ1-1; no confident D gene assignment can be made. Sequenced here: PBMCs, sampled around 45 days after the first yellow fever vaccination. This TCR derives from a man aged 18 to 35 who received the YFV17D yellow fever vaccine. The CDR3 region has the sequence CSVVGGTEAFF. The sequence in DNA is TGCAGCGTTGTCGGAGGAACTGAAGCTTTCTTT.